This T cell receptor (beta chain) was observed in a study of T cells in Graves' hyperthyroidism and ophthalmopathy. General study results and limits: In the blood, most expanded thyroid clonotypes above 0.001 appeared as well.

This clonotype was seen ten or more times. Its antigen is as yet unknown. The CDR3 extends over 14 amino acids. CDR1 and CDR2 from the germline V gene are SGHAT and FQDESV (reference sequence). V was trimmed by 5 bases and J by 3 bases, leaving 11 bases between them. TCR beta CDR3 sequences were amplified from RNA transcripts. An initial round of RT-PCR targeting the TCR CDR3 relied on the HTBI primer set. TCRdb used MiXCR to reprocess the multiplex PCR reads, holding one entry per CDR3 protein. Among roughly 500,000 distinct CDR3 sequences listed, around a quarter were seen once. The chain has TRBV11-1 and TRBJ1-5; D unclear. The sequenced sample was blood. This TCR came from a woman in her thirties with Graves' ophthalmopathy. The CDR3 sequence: CASSADPFNQPQHF. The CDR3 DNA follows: TGTGCCAGCAGCGCGGACCCGTTCAATCAGCCCCAGCATTTT.